This T cell receptor beta chain was sequenced for a study of cytomegalovirus exposure and HLA in healthy donors. Germline CDR1 reads SGHRS; CDR2 reads YFSETQ. Germline trimming cut 2 bases from V and 1 base from J; bases unmatched to any gene: 2. The CDR3 totals 16 residues. As to this clone: Its antigen remains unidentified.

Researchers ran the PCR with 60 Vbeta and 13 Jbeta primers. Clones were sequenced by immunoSEQ multiplex PCR, and TCRdb holds only the in-frame ones, with some missing. The sample includes approximately 170,000 clones, less than 85% of them seen just once. Study-wide points: The authors assumed roughly uniform sequencing depth across donors for presence/absence analyses.

The sequenced sample consisted of PBMCs. V usage is TRBV5-1 and J usage is TRBJ2-3; 12 bases match TRBD2. This clonotype originated in a boy aged 2 to 10 in good health and CMV-seronegative. This CDR3 reads CASSFRLAGGTDTQYF. The DNA for the CDR3 is TGCGCCAGCAGCTTCCGACTAGCGGGAGGCACAGATACGCAGTATTTT. Together with reference TRBV5-1 and TRBJ2-3, the CDR3 gives the full variable domain: KAGVTQTPRYLIKTRGQQVTLSCSPISGHRSVSWYQQTPGQGLQFLFEYFSETQRNKGNFPGRFSGRQFSNSRSEMNVSTLELGDSALYLCASSFRLAGGTDTQYFGPGTRLTVL.